The 20 T cell receptor beta chains in this list originate from one sample, sequenced in a study of Graves' ophthalmopathy and Graves' hyperthyroidism (dated by TCRdb to about 2018). The sequencer was an Illumina HiSeq 2000. For repertoire sequencing, TCR beta CDR3 regions were amplified from RNA transcripts. A first-round RT-PCR used HTBI primers with the Qiagen OneStep RT-PCR kit, followed by a second-round multiplex PCR, size selection and purification. The public reads were reprocessed in TCRdb via fastp at Q25 and MiXCR, keeping in-frame beta chains. Rows are combined by CDR3 protein, so each entry shows the most common genes and DNA. For this sample there are more than 40,000 distinct CDR3 sequences; 50% appear just once. Around 23% of the sample comes from the top ten. Sequencing input: peripheral blood. The receptors stem from an adult man with Graves' ophthalmopathy.

The table lists this clonotype with many counts. V gene TRBV15 combines with J gene TRBJ2-5; the D gene is possibly TRBD2 (6 bases). Germline CDR1 reads LNHNV; CDR2 reads YYDKDF (reference sequence). V dropped 0 bases and J dropped 2 bases, with 7 bases sitting between them. The CDR3 runs 14 residues. The CDR3 sequence is CATSREAGQETQYF. The DNA for the CDR3 is TGTGCCACCAGCAGAGAGGCGGGGCAAGAGACCCAGTACTTC.

This clonotype has at least ten counts. The chain is built from TRBV10-3 and TRBJ2-5; D possibly matches TRBD1 or TRBD2 (6 bases each). The V gene lost 2 bases and the J gene lost 3 bases, with 13 bases spanning the gap. CDR1 ENHRY and CDR2 SYGVKD come from the germline V gene. The CDR3 totals 15 residues. CDR3: CAISEGGGAKETQYF. The CDR3 DNA sequence: TGTGCCATCAGTGAGGGGGGCGGGGCCAAAGAGACCCAGTACTTC.

This chain joins TRBV2 and TRBJ2-6; no firm D call. Germline assignment: CDR1 SNHLY and CDR2 FYNNEI. The CDR3 is 15 residues long. Trimming removed 1 base at V and 0 bases at J, with 4 bases between. The DNA for the CDR3 is TGTGCCAGCAGTGAAGACTTCTCTGGGGCCAACGTCCTGACTTTC. Protein: CASSEDFSGANVLTF. The entire variable domain, with the rest obtained from reference TRBV2 and TRBJ2-6, is as follows: EPEVTQTPSHQVTQMGQEVILRCVPISNHLYFYWYRQILGQKVEFLVSFYNNEISEKSEIFDDQFSVERPDGSNFTLKIRSTKLEDSAMYFCASSEDFSGANVLTFGAGSRLTVL.

V gene TRBV7-2 combines with J gene TRBJ2-1; the match to TRBD1 covers 8 bases. CDR3 length: 13 residues. With V trimmed by 5 bases and J by 7 bases, 4 bases remained unmatched. Germline loops: CDR1 SGHTA, CDR2 FQGNSA. CDR3 coding DNA: TGTGCCAGCAGCCCCAGGGGGCGAAATGAGCAGTTCTTC. Its translation: CASSPRGRNEQFF. Full variable domain (remainder filled in from reference TRBV7-2 and TRBJ2-1): GAGVSQSPSNKVTEKGKDVELRCDPISGHTALYWYRQSLGQGLEFLIYFQGNSAPDKSGLPSDRFSAERTGGSVSTLTIQRTQQEDSAVYLCASSPRGRNEQFFGPGTRLTVL.

V and J are TRBV20-1 and TRBJ1-1; 9 bases line up with TRBD1. The CDR3 length is 13 residues. Germline V gene sequence: CDR1 DFQATT, CDR2 SNEGSKA (reference sequence). J lost 7 bases, V lost 0 bases, and 3 bases had no gene match. In nucleotides, the CDR3 is TGCAGTGCTAGAGACGGGACAGGGTTTGAAGCTTTCTTT. Encoded protein: CSARDGTGFEAFF.

This clonotype appeared many times. This chain connects TRBV5-8 to TRBJ1-1, with no clear D. From germline, CDR1 is SGHTS and CDR2 YDEGEE. The CDR3 spans 14 residues. V was shortened by 4 bases and J by 0 bases, with 10 bases between the two germline ends. As DNA, the CDR3 is TGTGCCAGCAGCGAAACACGGGTGAACACTGAAGCTTTCTTT. This sequence encodes CASSETRVNTEAFF.

This clonotype has a single count. Germline and junction disagree at one end, which may indicate a read error. The chain employs TRBV7-2 and TRBJ2-6; tentative D call: TRBD1 (5 bases). CDR1 is SGHTA, CDR2 FQGNSA, per germline. This CDR3 contains 15 residues. CDR3 nucleotides: TGTGCCAGCAGCTTTTTAGCCTATGGGGCCAACGTCCTGAATTTC. Translating it yields CASSFLAYGANVLNF.

V and J are TRBV7-6 and TRBJ2-3, with TRBD2 identical over 7 bases. J lost 2 bases, V lost 0 bases, and 5 bases had no gene match. The CDR3 covers 16 residues. The V gene's germline CDR1 is SGHVS and CDR2 FNYEAQ. This CDR3 reads CASSLARAGPTDTQYF. The CDR3 nucleotides read TGTGCCAGCAGCTTAGCTAGAGCGGGACCCACAGATACGCAGTATTTT.

The gene calls are TRBV5-1 and TRBJ2-3, with 12 bases fitting TRBD1. Germline V gives CDR1 SGHRS, CDR2 YFSETQ. The CDR3 totals 13 residues. Trimming took 7 bases from V and 11 from J; bases not matched to a gene: 8. The CDR3 is CASGTGGIDEQYF. CDR3 nucleotides: TGCGCCAGCGGGACAGGGGGCATAGATGAGCAGTATTTT.

The chain recombines TRBV5-4 with TRBJ2-1; TRBD1 matches 7 bases. CDR1 and CDR2 (germline): SGHNT, YYREEE (reference sequence). The V gene end was trimmed by 3 bases and the J gene end by 3 bases; junction bases not matched to a gene: 3. This CDR3 has 14 residues. Here the CDR3 DNA reads TGTGCCAGCAGCTCTGGACAGGACTACAATGAGCAGTTCTTC. It yields the protein CASSSGQDYNEQFF. The complete variable domain, with remaining parts taken from reference TRBV5-4 and TRBJ2-1, reads ETGVTQSPTHLIKTRGQQVTLRCSSQSGHNTVSWYQQALGQGPQFIFQYYREEENGRGNFPPRFSGLQFPNYSSELNVNALELDDSALYLCASSSGQDYNEQFFGPGTRLTVL.

To note about this clonotype: This could be a read error, since a much larger clone is one nucleotide away. The rearrangement joins TRBV6-6 to TRBJ1-1; D possibly corresponds to TRBD1 (5 bases). This CDR3 is 14 amino acids long. From germline, CDR1 is MNHNY and CDR2 SVGAGI (reference sequence). V was cut by 8 bases and J by 3 bases, with 16 bases left in between. CDR3 sequence (DNA): TGTGCCAGCTCGGGTTCCCAGGGAGACACTGAAGCTTTCTTT. This codes for CASSGSQGDTEAFF.

This clonotype was counted many times. This rearrangement joins TRBV5-5 to TRBJ1-4; D perhaps matches TRBD1 (5 bases). The CDR3 sequence is 15 residues long. The germline V and J ends were trimmed by 3 bases and 0 bases, with 9 bases remaining between them. Germline-derived CDR1 and CDR2 are SGHKS and YYEKEE (reference sequence). The CDR3 region is CASSSRQTTNEKLFF. The CDR3 DNA is TGTGCCAGCAGCTCCCGACAGACAACTAATGAAAAACTGTTTTTT.

This clonotype is medium-sized. The chain joins TRBV29-1 to TRBJ1-4; the D is unclear. V dropped 4 bases and J dropped 2 bases, with 8 bases sitting between them. This CDR3 contains 13 residues. Germline CDR1 reads SQVTM; CDR2 reads ANQGSEA. CDR3 region: CSVVGMTNEKLFF. CDR3 in DNA: TGCAGCGTTGTGGGGATGACTAATGAAAAACTGTTTTTT.

The V and J genes are TRBV15 and TRBJ1-4, with D perhaps TRBD1 (6 bases). V dropped 3 bases and J dropped 3 bases, with 17 bases sitting between them. The CDR3 totals 17 residues. From germline, CDR1 is LNHNV and CDR2 YYDKDF (reference sequence). DNA of the CDR3: TGTGCCACCAGCAGTACAGGGTTCATCAGGTCTAATGAAAAACTGTTTTTT. This sequence encodes CATSSTGFIRSNEKLFF.

The V gene is TRBV19, the J gene TRBJ2-5; a possible D gene is TRBD2 (6 bases). Germline loops: CDR1 LNHDA, CDR2 SQIVND (reference sequence). The CDR3 is 15 residues long. The V and J ends lost 11 bases and 1 base respectively, with 20 bases between them. The CDR3: CAGQSRDGGQETQYF. The CDR3 DNA sequence: TGTGCCGGCCAGAGCAGGGACGGGGGCCAAGAGACCCAGTACTTC.

This clonotype was seen many times. J is TRBJ2-1 and V is TRBV2; D is unclear. The length of the CDR3 is 15 residues. V was trimmed by 8 bases and J by 4 bases, leaving 18 bases between them. The germline gives CDR1 SNHLY, CDR2 FYNNEI. The CDR3 nucleotides read TGTGCCAGCGGGTCGGCGGAGACCCCTTACAATGAGCAGTTCTTC. It translates to CASGSAETPYNEQFF.

In this sample, this clonotype turned up many times. The rearrangement joins TRBV7-6 to TRBJ2-3; D gene ambiguous. V was pared by 2 bases and J by 5 bases, with 17 bases between. This CDR3 region has 16 residues. Per the germline V gene, CDR1 is SGHVS and CDR2 is FNYEAQ. CDR3 in DNA: TGTGCCAGCAGCTTATTCGGTGTGCTAGTCGGAGATACGCAGTATTTT. Its translation: CASSLFGVLVGDTQYF.

The chain has TRBV2 and TRBJ2-7; weak D call: TRBD2 (6 bases). The CDR3 contains 15 residues. V gave up 1 base and J gave up 1 base, with 11 bases separating them. Germline V gene data show CDR1 as SNHLY and CDR2 as FYNNEI. CDR3 residues: CASSEGWDLSYEQYF. Written as DNA, the CDR3 is TGTGCCAGCAGTGAAGGTTGGGACTTGTCCTACGAGCAGTACTTC.

This clonotype showed up many times. The junction and the germline gene differ at one end; a read error may be behind it. The chain has TRBV11-2 and TRBJ2-1; 8 bases agree with TRBD2. This CDR3 comprises 16 residues. Germline CDR1 and CDR2: SGHAT and FQNNGV. CDR3 nucleotides: TGTGCCAGCAGCTTTAATCCGCCTCCCGGGACTAGTCGTGTAGTCTTC. This gives the protein CASSFNPPPGTSRVVF.

This rearrangement joins TRBV12-3 or TRBV12-4 to TRBJ2-1, with 11 nucleotides matching TRBD2. Trimming cost V 9 bases and J 5 bases; bases outside gene matches: 9. This CDR3 comprises 15 residues. The CDR3 DNA reads TGTGCCAGTATCCCTAGCGGGGGGCCCAACAATGAGCAGTTCTTC. This sequence encodes CASIPSGGPNNEQFF.